This TCR beta chain was identified in a study of blood T cell repertoires in COVID-19. Study-level information: The study drew acute and convalescent COVID-19 samples from the United States, Italy and Spain. PBMCs, B-cell-depleted T cells, or T cells provided the cDNA or gDNA that made up the material.

The CDR3 length is 15 residues. Trimming at V came to 0 bases and at J to 7 bases, leaving 5 bases not matched to a gene. CDR1 LGHNA and CDR2 YNFKEQ come from the germline V gene. Authors' methods: Nucleated cell counts were estimated from reference gene primer amplification. Sequencing used immunoSEQ multiplex PCR; TCRdb keeps in-frame clones, though not all of them. The V and J calls and clone size come from that table; D and trimming were worked out from the DNA. The sample records tens of thousands of clones, approximately 80% being singletons. The chain uses TRBV4-2 and TRBJ2-2; 7 positions agree with TRBD2. Material for sequencing was peripheral blood. The sequence came from a human donor with active or convalescent COVID-19. The donor label of this sample is uncertain. The CDR3 region is CASSQDGGSHGELFF. CDR3 bases: TGTGCCAGCAGCCAAGATGGCGGGAGTCACGGGGAGCTGTTTTTT.